This T cell receptor (beta chain) was found in a study of human T cells and chemical hapten exposure. For the study at large: Diphenylcyclopropenone, dosed weekly to the scalp, was given to patients throughout the roughly 24-week study.

Time point in this sample: pre-sensitization, week 0. Treatment defined: therapeutic diphenylcyclopropenone sensitization with weekly scalp DPC. In the source study's methods: Counting gave a median of around 89,000 TCRs per sample, with values ranging from roughly 20,000 to 750,000. TCRdb reprocessed the RACE reads with MiXCR, giving one entry per CDR3 protein. These V and J calls originate from TCRdb's pipeline instead of the authors' own analysis. The sample consists of about 77,000 distinct CDR3 sequences, 13% to 15% of them appearing once. Germline V gene lookup returns CDR1 MNHEY and CDR2 SMNVEV (reference sequence). The CDR3 is 16 amino acids. The V segment lost 5 bases and the J segment 3 bases; nucleotides outside the gene matches: 9. Study observations and caveats: Those TCRs sitting above 1 in 1000 frequency stayed the same with DPC sensitization.

This clonotype was seen only a few times. The antigen remains unidentified. The genes are TRBV27 and TRBJ2-3; 9 nucleotides align to TRBD1. The sequences come from whole blood, collected in connection with sensitization to the hapten diphenylcyclopropenone (DPC). This TCR derives from a woman between 45 and 60 years old with alopecia areata. Some clones in this sample may be carry-over from other donors' samples. The chain's CDR3 is CASSTGQGRGTDTQYF. DNA of the CDR3: TGTGCCAGCAGTACGGGACAGGGTAGAGGAACAGATACGCAGTATTTT.